This T cell receptor (beta chain) was documented in a study of blood T cell repertoires in COVID-19. About the research overall: T cells, B-cell-depleted T cells, or PBMCs supplied cDNA or gDNA.

In the study's own analysis: By means of reference gene primer amplification, nucleated cell counts were estimated. Method: immunoSEQ multiplex PCR; TCRdb's copy keeps in-frame clones and lacks some. V and J calls and clone size are those listed in that table; D and trimming were worked out from the DNA. In the table there are 250,000 or so clones, around 89% of which are singletons. Individuals drawn from 24 US areas were roughly 18 to 95 years old. Recovery meant two consecutive negative NP/OP PCR tests, professional clearance, or resolved symptoms. Between the trimmed V and J ends, which lost 4 bases and 3 bases, there was a span of 12 bases. The CDR3 is 14 residues long. CDR1 is SGHDN, CDR2 FVKESK, per germline.

The chain links TRBV14 to TRBJ1-1; possible D gene TRBD1, 5 bases. The TCR was taken from a middle-aged man who had recovered from COVID-19. Specimen: PBMCs or T cells enriched from blood (not recorded which). The CDR3 DNA follows: TGTGCCAGCAGCCGGGGGGAAAGAGACACTGAAGCTTTCTTT. Translating gives CASSRGERDTEAFF.